This TCR beta chain came from a study of blood T cells in healthy people across ages. For the study at large: For every two T cells, template switching captured about one barcoded beta molecule.

The CDR3 contains 14 residues. The V gene end was trimmed by 6 bases and the J gene end by 4 bases; junction bases not matched to a gene: 11. Germline V lookup: CDR1 SQVTM, CDR2 ANQGSEA. Together with a sample-barcoded 5' primer, a J-beta primer mix was included in a second PCR lasting about 7 to 11 cycles. Researchers report that a template-switch adaptor with 12 random nucleotides tagged each cDNA molecule. MiXCR was run by TCRdb on the 5' RACE reads, yielding one entry per CDR3 protein. The sample shows hundreds of thousands of distinct CDR3 sequences, around half of them seen only once. This clonotype was found a few times. Total RNA extracted from each sample amounted to at least 5.5 micrograms.

The specimen was blood. The V gene is TRBV29-1, the J gene TRBJ2-7; TRBD1 agrees at 8 bases. The source is a woman in her sixties or seventies in good health. CDR3 sequence (DNA): TGCAGCGTGCAGGGGGCGCAGGGCATTTACGAGCAGTACTTC. Translation gives CSVQGAQGIYEQYF.